One T cell receptor (beta chain) is described in this entry. Its antigen is as yet unknown. The germline gives CDR1 MNHEY, CDR2 SMNVEV (reference sequence). V shed 5 bases and J 4 bases; nucleotides not matched to a gene: 12. The CDR3 extends over 16 amino acids. This sample is drawn from a study of cytomegalovirus exposure and HLA in healthy donors. Primers: 60 Vbeta forward and 13 Jbeta reverse. Repertoires were generated with immunoSEQ multiplex PCR, while TCRdb's copy carries only in-frame clones and drops some. The sample spans 70,000 or so clones; the ten largest clones claim roughly 2.6%. Overall study results and limits: Sequencing depth across donors, presence/absence analyses assumed, was roughly uniform. In a later analysis, compared with equally common non-associated chains, HLA-associated beta chains were more expanded.

What was sequenced was PBMCs. The chain carries TRBV27 and TRBJ1-1, with TRBD1 matching over 8 bases. This TCR was recovered from a female donor in good health and CMV-seropositive. The CDR3 bases are TGTGCCAGCAGTCCACTTCAGGGGGCGCGGGGCACTGAAGCTTTCTTT. Its protein is CASSPLQGARGTEAFF.